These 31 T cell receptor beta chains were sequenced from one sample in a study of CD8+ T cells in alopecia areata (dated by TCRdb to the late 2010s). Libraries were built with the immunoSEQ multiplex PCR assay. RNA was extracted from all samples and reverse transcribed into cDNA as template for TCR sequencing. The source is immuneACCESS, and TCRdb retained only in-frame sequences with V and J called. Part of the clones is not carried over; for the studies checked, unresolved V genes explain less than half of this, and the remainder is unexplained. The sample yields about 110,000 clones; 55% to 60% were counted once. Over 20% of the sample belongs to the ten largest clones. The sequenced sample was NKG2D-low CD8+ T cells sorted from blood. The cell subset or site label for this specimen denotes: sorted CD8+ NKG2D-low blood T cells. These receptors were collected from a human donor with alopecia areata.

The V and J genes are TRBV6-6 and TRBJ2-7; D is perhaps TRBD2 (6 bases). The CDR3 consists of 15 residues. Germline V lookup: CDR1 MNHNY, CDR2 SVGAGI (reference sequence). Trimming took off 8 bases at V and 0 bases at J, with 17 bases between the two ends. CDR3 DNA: TGTGCCAGCGGGATATTAGCGGAAACCTCCTACGAGCAGTACTTC. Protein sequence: CASGILAETSYEQYF.

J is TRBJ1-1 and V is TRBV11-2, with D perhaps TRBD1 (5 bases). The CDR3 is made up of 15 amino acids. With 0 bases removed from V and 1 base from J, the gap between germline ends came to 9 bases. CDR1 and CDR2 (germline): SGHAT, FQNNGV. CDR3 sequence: CASSLEAGGNTEAFF. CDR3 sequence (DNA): TGTGCCAGCAGCTTAGAGGCCGGGGGGAACACTGAAGCTTTCTTT.

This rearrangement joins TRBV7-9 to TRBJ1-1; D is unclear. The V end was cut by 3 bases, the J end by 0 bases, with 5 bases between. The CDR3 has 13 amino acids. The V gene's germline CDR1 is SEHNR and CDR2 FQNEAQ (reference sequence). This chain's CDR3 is CASSFGLNTEAFF. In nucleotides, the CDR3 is TGTGCCAGCAGCTTTGGATTGAACACTGAAGCTTTCTTT.

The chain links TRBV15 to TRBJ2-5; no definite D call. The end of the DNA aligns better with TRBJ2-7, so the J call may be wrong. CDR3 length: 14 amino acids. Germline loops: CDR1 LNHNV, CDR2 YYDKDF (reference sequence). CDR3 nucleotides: TGTGCCACCAGCAGAGATAGGAATTACTACGAGCAGTACTTC. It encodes CATSRDRNYYEQYF.

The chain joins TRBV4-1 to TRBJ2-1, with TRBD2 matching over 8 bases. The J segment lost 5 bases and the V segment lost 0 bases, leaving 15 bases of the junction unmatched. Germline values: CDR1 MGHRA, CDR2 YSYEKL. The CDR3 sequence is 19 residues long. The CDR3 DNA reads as TGCGCCAGCAGCCAAGAACCACCAACGGCGGGAGGAGTTGACAATGAGCAGTTCTTC. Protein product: CASSQEPPTAGGVDNEQFF.

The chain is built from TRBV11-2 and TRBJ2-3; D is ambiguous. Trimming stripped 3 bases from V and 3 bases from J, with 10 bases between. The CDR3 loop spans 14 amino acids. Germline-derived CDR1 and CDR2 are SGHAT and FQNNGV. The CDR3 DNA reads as TGTGCCAGCAGCTTTGGGGTGGGGACAGATACGCAGTATTTT. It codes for CASSFGVGTDTQYF.

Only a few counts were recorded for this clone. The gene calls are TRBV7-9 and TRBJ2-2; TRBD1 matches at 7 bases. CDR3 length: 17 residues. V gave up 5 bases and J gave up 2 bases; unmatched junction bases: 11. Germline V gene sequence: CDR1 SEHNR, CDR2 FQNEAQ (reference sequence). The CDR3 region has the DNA TGTGCCAGCAGCACGCCCCGTGAGGGGGCCAACACCGGGGAGCTGTTTTTT. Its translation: CASSTPREGANTGELFF.

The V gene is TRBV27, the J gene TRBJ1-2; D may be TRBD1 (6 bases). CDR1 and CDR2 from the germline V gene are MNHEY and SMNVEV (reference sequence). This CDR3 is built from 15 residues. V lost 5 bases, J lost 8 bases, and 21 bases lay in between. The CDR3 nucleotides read TGTGCCAGCAGTGGGGGCGGGCCGAGGGGTCGGGGCTACACCTTC. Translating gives CASSGGGPRGRGYTF.

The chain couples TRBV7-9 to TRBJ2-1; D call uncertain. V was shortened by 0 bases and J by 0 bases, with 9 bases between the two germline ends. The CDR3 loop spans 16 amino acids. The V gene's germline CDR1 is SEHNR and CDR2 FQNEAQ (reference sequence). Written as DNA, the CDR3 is TGTGCCAGCAGCTTAGCGAAGGCCAGCTCCTACAATGAGCAGTTCTTC. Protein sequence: CASSLAKASSYNEQFF.

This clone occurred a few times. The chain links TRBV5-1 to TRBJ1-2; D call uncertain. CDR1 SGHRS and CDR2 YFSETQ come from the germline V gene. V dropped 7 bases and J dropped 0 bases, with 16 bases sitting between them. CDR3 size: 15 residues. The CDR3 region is CASGETRNPNYGYTF. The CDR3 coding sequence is TGCGCCAGCGGAGAGACAAGGAACCCTAACTATGGCTACACCTTC.

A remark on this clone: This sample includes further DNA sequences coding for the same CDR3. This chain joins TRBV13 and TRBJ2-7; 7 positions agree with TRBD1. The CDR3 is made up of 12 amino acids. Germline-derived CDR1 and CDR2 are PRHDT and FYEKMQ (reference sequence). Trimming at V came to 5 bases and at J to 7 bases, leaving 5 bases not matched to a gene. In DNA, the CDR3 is TGTGCCAGCAGCCTCGGCAGGGGGGAGCAGTACTTC. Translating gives CASSLGRGEQYF. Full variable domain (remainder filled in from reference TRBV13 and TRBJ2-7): AAGVIQSPRHLIKEKRETATLKCYPIPRHDTVYWYQQGPGQDPQFLISFYEKMQSDKGSIPDRFSAQQFSDYHSELNMSSLELGDSALYFCASSLGRGEQYFGPGTRLTVT.

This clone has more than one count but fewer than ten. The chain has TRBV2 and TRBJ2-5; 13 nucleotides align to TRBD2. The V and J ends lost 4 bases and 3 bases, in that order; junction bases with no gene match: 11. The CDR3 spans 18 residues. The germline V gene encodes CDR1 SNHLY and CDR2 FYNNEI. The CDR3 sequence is CASSAGLAGDGVKETQYF. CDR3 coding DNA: TGTGCCAGCAGTGCTGGACTAGCGGGAGACGGGGTAAAAGAGACCCAGTACTTC.

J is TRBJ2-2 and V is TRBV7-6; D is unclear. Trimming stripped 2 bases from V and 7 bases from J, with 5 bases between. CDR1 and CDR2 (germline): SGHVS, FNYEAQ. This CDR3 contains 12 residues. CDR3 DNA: TGTGCCAGCAGCTTACAAGGCGGGGAGCTGTTTTTT. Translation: CASSLQGGELFF.

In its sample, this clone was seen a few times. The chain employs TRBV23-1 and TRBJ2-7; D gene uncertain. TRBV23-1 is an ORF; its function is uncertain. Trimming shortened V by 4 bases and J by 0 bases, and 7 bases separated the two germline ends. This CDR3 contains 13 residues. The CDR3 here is CASSPPFSYEQYF. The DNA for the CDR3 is TGCGCCAGCAGTCCCCCGTTCTCCTACGAGCAGTACTTC.

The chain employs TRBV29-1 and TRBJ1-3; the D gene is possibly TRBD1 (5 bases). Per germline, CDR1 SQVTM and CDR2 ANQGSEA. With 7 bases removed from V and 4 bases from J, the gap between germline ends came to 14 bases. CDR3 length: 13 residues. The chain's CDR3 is CSAQGGWGNTIYF. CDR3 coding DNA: TGCAGCGCCCAGGGAGGCTGGGGAAACACCATATATTTT.

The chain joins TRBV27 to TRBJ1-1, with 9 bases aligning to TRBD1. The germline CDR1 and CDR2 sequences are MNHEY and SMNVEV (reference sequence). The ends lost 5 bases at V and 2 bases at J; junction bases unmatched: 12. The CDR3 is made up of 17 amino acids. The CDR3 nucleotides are TGTGCCAGCAGTCCCCCACAGGGGGCCCTTGCCAACACTGAAGCTTTCTTT. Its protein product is CASSPPQGALANTEAFF.

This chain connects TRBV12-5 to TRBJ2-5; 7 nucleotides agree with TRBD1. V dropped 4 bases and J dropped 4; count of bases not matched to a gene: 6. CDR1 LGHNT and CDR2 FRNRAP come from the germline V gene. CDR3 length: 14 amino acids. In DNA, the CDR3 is TGTGCTAGTGGTTCCCGACAGGGTGGAGAGACCCAGTACTTC. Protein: CASGSRQGGETQYF.

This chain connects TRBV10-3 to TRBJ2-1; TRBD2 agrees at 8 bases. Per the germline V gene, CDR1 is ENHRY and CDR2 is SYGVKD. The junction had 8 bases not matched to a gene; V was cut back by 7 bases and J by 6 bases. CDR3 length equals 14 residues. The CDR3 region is CAINRSGGPNEQFF. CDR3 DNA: TGTGCCATCAATCGTTCGGGAGGGCCCAATGAGCAGTTCTTC.

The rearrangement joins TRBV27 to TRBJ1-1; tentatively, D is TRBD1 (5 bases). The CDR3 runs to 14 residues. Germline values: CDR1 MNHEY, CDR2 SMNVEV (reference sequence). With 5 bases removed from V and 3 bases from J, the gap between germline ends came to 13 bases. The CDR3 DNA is TGTGCCAGCAGTCCCCGACAGTTGTACACTGAAGCTTTCTTT. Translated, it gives CASSPRQLYTEAFF.

In nucleotides, the CDR3 is TGTGCCAGCAGCCTGCGACAGGGGCAGTTCTTC. This sequence encodes CASSLRQGQFF. The chain links TRBV7-9 to TRBJ2-1; 7 bases line up with TRBD1. The CDR3 runs to 11 residues. The junction had 4 bases not matched to a gene; V was cut back by 5 bases and J by 12 bases. Germline CDR1 reads SEHNR; CDR2 reads FQNEAQ (reference sequence).

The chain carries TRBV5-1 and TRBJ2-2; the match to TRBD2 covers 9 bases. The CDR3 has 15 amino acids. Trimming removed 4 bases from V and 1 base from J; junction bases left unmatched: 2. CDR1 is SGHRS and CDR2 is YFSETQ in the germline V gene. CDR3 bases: TGCGCCAGCAGCCGACTAGCGGAGAACACCGGGGAGCTGTTTTTT. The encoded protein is CASSRLAENTGELFF.

CDR3 coding DNA: TGTGCCAGCAGCTTAATGAGACGGGGACAGGGGGTAGTGGGCACTGAAGCTTTCTTT. Its translation is CASSLMRRGQGVVGTEAFF. The chain combines TRBV7-8 with TRBJ1-1; the match to TRBD1 covers 11 bases. There are 19 residues in the CDR3. Trimming removed 2 bases from V and 4 bases from J; junction bases left unmatched: 15. Germline V gene sequence: CDR1 SGHVS, CDR2 FQNEAQ.

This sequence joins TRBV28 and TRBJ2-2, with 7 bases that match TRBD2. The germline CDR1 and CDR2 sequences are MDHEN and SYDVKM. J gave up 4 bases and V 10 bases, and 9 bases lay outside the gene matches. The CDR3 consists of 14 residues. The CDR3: CATNPGRGTGELFF. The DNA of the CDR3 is TGTGCCACCAATCCAGGGAGGGGCACCGGGGAGCTGTTTTTT. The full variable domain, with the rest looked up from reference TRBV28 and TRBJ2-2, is DVKVTQSSRYLVKRTGEKVFLECVQDMDHENMFWYRQDPGLGLRLIYFSYDVKMKEKGDIPEGYSVSREKKERFSLILESASTNQTSMYLCATNPGRGTGELFFGEGSRLTVL.

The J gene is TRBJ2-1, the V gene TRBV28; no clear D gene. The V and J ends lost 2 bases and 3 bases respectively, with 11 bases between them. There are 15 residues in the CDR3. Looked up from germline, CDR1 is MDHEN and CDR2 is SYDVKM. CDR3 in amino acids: CASSLGFTGYNEQFF. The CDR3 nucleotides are TGTGCCAGCAGTTTAGGGTTTACGGGCTACAATGAGCAGTTCTTC.

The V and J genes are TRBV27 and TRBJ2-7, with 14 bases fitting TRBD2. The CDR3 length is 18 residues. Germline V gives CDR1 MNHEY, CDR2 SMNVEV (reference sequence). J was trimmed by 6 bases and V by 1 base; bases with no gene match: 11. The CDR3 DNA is TGTGCCAGCAGTTTATATCGACCGGGACTAGCGGGAGCTGTCGAGCAGTACTTC. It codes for CASSLYRPGLAGAVEQYF.

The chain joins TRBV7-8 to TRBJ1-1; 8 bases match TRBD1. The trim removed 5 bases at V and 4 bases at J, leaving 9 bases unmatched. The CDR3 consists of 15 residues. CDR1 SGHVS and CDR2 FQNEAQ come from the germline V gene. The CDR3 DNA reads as TGTGCCAGCAGCCGATACAGGGGGAGGGTCACTGAAGCTTTCTTT. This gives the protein CASSRYRGRVTEAFF.

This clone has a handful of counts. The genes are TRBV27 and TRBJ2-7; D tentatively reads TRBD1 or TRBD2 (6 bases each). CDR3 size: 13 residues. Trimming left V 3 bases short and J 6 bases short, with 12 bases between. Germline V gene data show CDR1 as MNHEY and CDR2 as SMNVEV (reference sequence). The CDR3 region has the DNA TGTGCCAGCAGTTTCTTAGAGGGGGGCGAGCAGTACTTC. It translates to CASSFLEGGEQYF.

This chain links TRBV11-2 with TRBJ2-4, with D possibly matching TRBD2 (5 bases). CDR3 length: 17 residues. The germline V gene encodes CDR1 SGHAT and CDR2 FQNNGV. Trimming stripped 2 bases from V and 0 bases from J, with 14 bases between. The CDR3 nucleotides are TGTGCCAGCAGCTTAAACAGACCAGGACTAGCCAAAAACATTCAGTACTTC. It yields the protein CASSLNRPGLAKNIQYF.

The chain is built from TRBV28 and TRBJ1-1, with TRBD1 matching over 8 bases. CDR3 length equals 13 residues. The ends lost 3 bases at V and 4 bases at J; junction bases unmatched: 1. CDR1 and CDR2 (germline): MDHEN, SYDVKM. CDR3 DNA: TGTGCCAGCAGTTTGACAGGGGCCACTGAAGCTTTCTTT. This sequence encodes CASSLTGATEAFF. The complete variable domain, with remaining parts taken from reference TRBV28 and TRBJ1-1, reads DVKVTQSSRYLVKRTGEKVFLECVQDMDHENMFWYRQDPGLGLRLIYFSYDVKMKEKGDIPEGYSVSREKKERFSLILESASTNQTSMYLCASSLTGATEAFFGQGTRLTVV.

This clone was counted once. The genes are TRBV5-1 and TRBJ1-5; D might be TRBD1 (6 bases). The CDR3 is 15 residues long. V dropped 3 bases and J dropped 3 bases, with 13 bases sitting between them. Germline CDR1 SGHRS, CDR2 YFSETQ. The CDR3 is CASSSGTGYNQPQHF. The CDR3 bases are TGCGCCAGCAGCTCGGGAACAGGGTACAATCAGCCCCAGCATTTT.

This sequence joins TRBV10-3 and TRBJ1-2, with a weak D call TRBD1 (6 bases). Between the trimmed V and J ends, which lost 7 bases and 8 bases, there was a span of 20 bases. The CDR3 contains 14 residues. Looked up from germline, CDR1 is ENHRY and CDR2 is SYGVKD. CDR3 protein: CAIIPDSGSFGYTF. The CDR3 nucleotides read TGTGCCATCATCCCGGACAGTGGGTCGTTCGGCTACACCTTC.